This T cell receptor beta chain was retrieved from a study of shared clonotypes between healthy human individuals. Looking at the study overall: Each donor's CD4 naive and CD4 memory cells filled three plates apiece, CD8 naive two, and CD8 memory one.

Using immunoSEQ multiplex PCR, the repertoire was profiled, and TCRdb retains in-frame clones only, with some absent. The repertoire includes more than 2 million clones, 90% to 95% of them detected once, and 0.1% to 0.15% sits in the top ten. Trimming took 3 bases from V and 3 from J; bases not matched to a gene: 2. The CDR3 length is 15 residues. From germline, CDR1 is MNHNS and CDR2 SASEGT. Whole-study results and caveats: It was the non-shared clonotypes that had lower generation probabilities than clonotypes shared by all four donors. Even with large depth, rarefaction showed that sorted-subset sequencing was incomplete. Clonotype sharing across a few donors was observed for roughly 5% of naive CD4 clonotypes.

To note about this clone: Its antigen is not known.

The sample taken for sequencing was naive CD4+ T cells sorted from blood. The subset here: CD45RA+ positively selected. This chain links TRBV6-1 with TRBJ2-1, with 10 bases that match TRBD1. The sequence derives from a man younger than 35 in good health. CDR3 protein: CASSEGTGVYNEQFF. CDR3 in DNA: TGTGCCAGCAGTGAGGGGACAGGGGTCTACAATGAGCAGTTCTTC.